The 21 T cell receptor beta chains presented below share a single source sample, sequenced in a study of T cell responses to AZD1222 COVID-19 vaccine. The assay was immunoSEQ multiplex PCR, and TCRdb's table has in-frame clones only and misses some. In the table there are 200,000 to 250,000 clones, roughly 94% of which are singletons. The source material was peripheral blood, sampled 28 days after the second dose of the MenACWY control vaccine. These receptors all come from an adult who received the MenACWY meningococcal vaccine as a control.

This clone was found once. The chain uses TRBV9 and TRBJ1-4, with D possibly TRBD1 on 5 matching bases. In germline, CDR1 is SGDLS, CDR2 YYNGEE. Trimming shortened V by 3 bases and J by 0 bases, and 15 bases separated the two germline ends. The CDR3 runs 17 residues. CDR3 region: CASSAAGRSATNEKLFF. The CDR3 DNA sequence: TGTGCCAGCAGCGCAGCAGGGCGGAGTGCAACTAATGAAAAACTGTTTTTT.

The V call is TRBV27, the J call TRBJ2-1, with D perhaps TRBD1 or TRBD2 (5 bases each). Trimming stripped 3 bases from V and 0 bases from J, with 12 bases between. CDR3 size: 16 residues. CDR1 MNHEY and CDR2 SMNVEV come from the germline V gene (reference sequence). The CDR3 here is CASSFGDDSSYNEQFF. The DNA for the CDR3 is TGTGCCAGCAGTTTCGGGGACGACAGCTCCTACAATGAGCAGTTCTTC.

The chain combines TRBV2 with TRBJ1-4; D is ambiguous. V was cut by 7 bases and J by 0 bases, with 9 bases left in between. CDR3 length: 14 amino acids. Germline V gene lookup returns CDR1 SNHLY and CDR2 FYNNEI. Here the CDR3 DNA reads TGTGCCAGCAAGGCGGAAACAACTAATGAAAAACTGTTTTTT. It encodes CASKAETTNEKLFF.

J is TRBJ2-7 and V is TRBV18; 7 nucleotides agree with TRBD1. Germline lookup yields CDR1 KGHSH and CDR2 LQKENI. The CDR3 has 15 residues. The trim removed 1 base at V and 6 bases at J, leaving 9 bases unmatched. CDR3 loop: CASSPRDSSMAEQYF. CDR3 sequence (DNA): TGTGCCAGCTCACCACGGGACAGCTCTATGGCCGAGCAGTACTTC.

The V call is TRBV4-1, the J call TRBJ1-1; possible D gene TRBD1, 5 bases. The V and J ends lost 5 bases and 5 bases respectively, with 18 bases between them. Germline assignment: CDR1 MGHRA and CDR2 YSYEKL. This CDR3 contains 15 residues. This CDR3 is CASSSYDGARTEAFF. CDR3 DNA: TGCGCCAGCAGCTCATACGACGGGGCGAGGACTGAAGCTTTCTTT.

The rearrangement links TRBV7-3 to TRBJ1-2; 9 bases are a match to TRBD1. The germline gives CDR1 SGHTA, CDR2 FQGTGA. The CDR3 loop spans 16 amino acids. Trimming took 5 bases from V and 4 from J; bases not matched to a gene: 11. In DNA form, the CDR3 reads TGTGCCAGCAGCCCGAAACCGGGACAGGGTGGCTATGGCTACACCTTC. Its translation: CASSPKPGQGGYGYTF. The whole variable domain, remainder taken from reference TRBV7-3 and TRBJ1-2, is GAGVSQTPSNKVTEKGKYVELRCDPISGHTALYWYRQSLGQGPEFLIYFQGTGAADDSGLPNDRFFAVRPEGSVSTLKIQRTERGDSAVYLCASSPKPGQGGYGYTFGSGTRLTVV.

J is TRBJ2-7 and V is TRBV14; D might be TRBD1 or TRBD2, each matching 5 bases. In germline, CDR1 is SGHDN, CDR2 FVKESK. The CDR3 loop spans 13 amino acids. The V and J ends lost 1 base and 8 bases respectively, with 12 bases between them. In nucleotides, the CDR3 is TGTGCCAGCAGCCAAGTGGGCTGGGGACAGCAGTACTTC. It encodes CASSQVGWGQQYF. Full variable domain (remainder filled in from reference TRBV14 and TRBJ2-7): EAGVTQFPSHSVIEKGQTVTLRCDPISGHDNLYWYRRVMGKEIKFLLHFVKESKQDESGMPNNRFLAERTGGTYSTLKVQPAELEDSGVYFCASSQVGWGQQYFGPGTRLTVT.

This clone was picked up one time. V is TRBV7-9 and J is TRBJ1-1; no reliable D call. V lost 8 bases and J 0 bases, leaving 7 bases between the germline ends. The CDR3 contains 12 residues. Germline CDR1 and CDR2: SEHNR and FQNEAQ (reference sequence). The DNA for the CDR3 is TGTGCCAGCGGTCCGGTGAACACTGAAGCTTTCTTT. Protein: CASGPVNTEAFF.

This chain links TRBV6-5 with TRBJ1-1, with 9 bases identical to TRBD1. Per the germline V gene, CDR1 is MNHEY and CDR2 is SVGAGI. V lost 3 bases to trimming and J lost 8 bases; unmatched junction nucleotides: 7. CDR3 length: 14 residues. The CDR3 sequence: CASSYFEGTGEAFF. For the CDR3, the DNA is TGTGCCAGCAGTTATTTTGAGGGGACAGGGGAAGCTTTCTTT.

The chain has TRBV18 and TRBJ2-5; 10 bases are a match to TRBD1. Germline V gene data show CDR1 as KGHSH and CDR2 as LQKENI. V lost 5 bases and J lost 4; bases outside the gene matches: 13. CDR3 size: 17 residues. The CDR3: CASSEIRTGGFRETQYF. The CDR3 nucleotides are TGTGCCAGCTCAGAAATCCGGACAGGGGGATTTAGAGAGACCCAGTACTTC. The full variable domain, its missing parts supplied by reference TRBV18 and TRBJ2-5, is NAGVMQNPRHLVRRRGQEARLRCSPMKGHSHVYWYRQLPEEGLKFMVYLQKENIIDESGMPKERFSAEFPKEGPSILRIQQVVRGDSAAYFCASSEIRTGGFRETQYFGPGTRLLVL.

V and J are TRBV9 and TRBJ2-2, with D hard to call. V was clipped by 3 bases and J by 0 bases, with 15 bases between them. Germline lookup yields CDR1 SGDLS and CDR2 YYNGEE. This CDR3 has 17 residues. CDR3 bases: TGTGCCAGCAGCGGACCATCCTACCAGGCGAACACCGGGGAGCTGTTTTTT. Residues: CASSGPSYQANTGELFF.

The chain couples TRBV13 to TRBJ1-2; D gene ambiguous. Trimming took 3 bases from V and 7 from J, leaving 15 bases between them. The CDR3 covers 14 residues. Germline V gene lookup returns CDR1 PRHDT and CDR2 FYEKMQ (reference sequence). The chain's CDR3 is CASSLSAGSRGYTF. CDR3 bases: TGTGCCAGCAGCTTGAGTGCTGGGTCTCGTGGCTACACCTTC.

The CDR3: CAWSRTGSQPQHF. The CDR3 region has the DNA TGTGCCTGGAGTAGGACAGGGTCTCAGCCCCAGCATTTT. The chain couples TRBV30 to TRBJ1-5; 8 nucleotides match TRBD1. CDR1 and CDR2 (germline): GTSNPN, SVGIG (reference sequence). V lost 2 bases, J lost 6 bases, and 3 bases stayed unmatched. The CDR3 is made up of 13 amino acids.

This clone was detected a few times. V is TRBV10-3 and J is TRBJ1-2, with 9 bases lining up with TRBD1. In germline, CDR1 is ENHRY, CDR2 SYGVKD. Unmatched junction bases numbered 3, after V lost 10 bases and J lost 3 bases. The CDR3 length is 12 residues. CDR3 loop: CARRQGDYGYTF. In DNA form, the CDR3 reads TGTGCCAGAAGACAGGGGGACTATGGCTACACCTTC.

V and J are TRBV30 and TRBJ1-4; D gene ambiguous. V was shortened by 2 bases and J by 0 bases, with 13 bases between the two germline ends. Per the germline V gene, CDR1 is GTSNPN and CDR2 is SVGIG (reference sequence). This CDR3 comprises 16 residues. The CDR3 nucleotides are TGTGCCTGGAGTACATCCCCATTTCCAACTAATGAAAAACTGTTTTTT. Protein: CAWSTSPFPTNEKLFF.

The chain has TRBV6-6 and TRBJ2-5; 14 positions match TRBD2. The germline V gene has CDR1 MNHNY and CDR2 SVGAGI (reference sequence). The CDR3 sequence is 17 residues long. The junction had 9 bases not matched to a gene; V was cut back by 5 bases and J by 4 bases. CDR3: CASSPGTSGRRRETQYF. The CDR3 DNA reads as TGTGCCAGCAGTCCCGGGACTAGCGGGAGAAGGAGAGAGACCCAGTACTTC.

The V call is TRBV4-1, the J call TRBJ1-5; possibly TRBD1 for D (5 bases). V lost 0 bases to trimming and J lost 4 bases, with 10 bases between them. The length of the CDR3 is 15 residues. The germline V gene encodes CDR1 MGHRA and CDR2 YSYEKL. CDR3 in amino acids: CASSQEQEDNQPQHF. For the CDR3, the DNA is TGCGCCAGCAGCCAAGAACAGGAAGATAATCAGCCCCAGCATTTT.

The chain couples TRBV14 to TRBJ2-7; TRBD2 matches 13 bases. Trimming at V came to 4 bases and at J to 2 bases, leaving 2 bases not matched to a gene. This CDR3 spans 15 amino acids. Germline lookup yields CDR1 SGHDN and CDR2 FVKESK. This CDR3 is CASSRGLAGAYEQYF. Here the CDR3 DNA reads TGTGCCAGCAGCCGCGGACTAGCGGGAGCCTACGAGCAGTACTTC.

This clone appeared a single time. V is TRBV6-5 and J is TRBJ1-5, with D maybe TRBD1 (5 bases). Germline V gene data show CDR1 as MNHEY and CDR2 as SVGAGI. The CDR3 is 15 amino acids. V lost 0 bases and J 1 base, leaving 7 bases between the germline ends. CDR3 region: CASSYSEGSNQPQHF. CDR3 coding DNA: TGTGCCAGCAGTTACTCTGAGGGGAGCAATCAGCCCCAGCATTTT.

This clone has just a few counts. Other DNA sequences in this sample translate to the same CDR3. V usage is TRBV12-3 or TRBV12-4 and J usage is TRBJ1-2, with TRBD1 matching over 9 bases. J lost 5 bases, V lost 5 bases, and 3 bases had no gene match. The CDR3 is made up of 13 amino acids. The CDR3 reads CASSTTGGYGYTF. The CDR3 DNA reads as TGTGCCAGCAGTACGACAGGGGGGTATGGCTACACCTTC.

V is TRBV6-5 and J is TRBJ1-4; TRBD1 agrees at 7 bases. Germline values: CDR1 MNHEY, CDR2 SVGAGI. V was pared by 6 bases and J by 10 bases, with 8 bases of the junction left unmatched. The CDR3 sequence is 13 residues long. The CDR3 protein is CASSTQQGTKLFF. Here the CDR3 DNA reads TGTGCCAGCAGCACCCAACAGGGGACAAAACTGTTTTTT.